Sequencing of this T cell receptor beta chain was carried out in a study of blood T cell repertoires in COVID-19. As for the study in general: The United States, Italy and Spain were the sources of the acute and convalescent COVID-19 samples. T cells, B-cell-depleted T cells, or PBMCs supplied cDNA or gDNA.

Authors' analysis steps: Cell counts per sample came from amplifying reference gene primers. Profiling relied on immunoSEQ multiplex PCR, and the TCRdb table lists in-frame clones only, not all of them. That table supplies the V and J calls and clone size; D and trimming were determined from the DNA. Of more than 100,000 clones in the sample, approximately 85% were seen once. The length of the CDR3 is 12 residues. Germline CDR1 is SGHTA and CDR2 is FQGNSA. V lost 8 bases and J lost 4, with 11 bases in between. The clonotype was recovered from a man older than 75 with acute or convalescent COVID-19. V is TRBV7-2 and J is TRBJ1-2; D may be TRBD1 (5 bases). Sample: peripheral blood. For the CDR3, the DNA is TGTGCCAGCGGGCAGGGCACCTATGGCTACACCTTC. It codes for CASGQGTYGYTF.